This entry lists 2 T cell receptor beta chains sequenced from one sample in a study of blood T cell repertoires in COVID-19. The method was immunoSEQ multiplex PCR; TCRdb's version includes in-frame clones alone and lacks a portion of them. The table includes about 220,000 clones, around 80% detected once. Sequencing input: peripheral blood. These receptor sequences come from a man aged 25 to 40 with active or convalescent COVID-19.

The rearrangement links TRBV6-4 to TRBJ2-7; TRBD1 agrees at 10 bases. Germline V gene sequence: CDR1 MRHNA, CDR2 SNTAGT. The CDR3 contains 15 residues. The V gene end was trimmed by 3 bases and the J gene end by 6 bases; junction bases not matched to a gene: 8. The CDR3 spells CASSEIPGTGVEQYF. The CDR3, as DNA: TGTGCCAGCAGTGAGATACCCGGGACAGGGGTCGAGCAGTACTTC.

The chain couples TRBV7-8 to TRBJ2-7; weak D call: TRBD2 (6 bases). Germline V gene data show CDR1 as SGHVS and CDR2 as FQNEAQ. Trimming removed 5 bases at V and 3 bases at J, with 14 bases between. This CDR3 comprises 14 residues. The CDR3 DNA reads as TGTGCCAGCAGCCGACCGGGGGAGAACTACGAGCAGTACTTC. Its translation is CASSRPGENYEQYF.